This T cell receptor (beta chain) was identified during a study of CD8 T cells in Susac syndrome. Study-wide results and limits: A relatively small number of individuals underwent TCR sequencing and HLA analysis.

Negative magnetic isolation gave CD8+ and CD4+ cells; FACS enriched CD8+ TEMRA. This clonotype was found once. Its matching antigen is unknown. Trimming pared 3 bases from V and 0 bases from J, leaving 12 bases between. The CDR3 sequence is 17 residues long. Random-hexamer reverse transcription was applied to roughly 0.5 to 1 ug RNA. Amplification of TCR beta CDR3 spanned 54 Vbeta and 13 Jbeta via immunoSEQ multiplex PCR. Using its own MiXCR run on the immunoSEQ multiplex PCR reads, TCRdb lists one record per CDR3 protein. The sample lists about 190,000 distinct CDR3 sequences, around 93% occurring once.

The genes are TRBV12-3 or TRBV12-4 and TRBJ2-6; D might be TRBD1 (6 bases). Input material: CD8+ T cells from PBMCs. The clonotype originates from a human donor with Susac syndrome. CDR3 sequence reads: CASSLGTSFSGANVLTF. As DNA, the CDR3 is TGTGCCAGCAGTTTGGGGACATCCTTCTCTGGGGCCAACGTCCTGACTTTC.